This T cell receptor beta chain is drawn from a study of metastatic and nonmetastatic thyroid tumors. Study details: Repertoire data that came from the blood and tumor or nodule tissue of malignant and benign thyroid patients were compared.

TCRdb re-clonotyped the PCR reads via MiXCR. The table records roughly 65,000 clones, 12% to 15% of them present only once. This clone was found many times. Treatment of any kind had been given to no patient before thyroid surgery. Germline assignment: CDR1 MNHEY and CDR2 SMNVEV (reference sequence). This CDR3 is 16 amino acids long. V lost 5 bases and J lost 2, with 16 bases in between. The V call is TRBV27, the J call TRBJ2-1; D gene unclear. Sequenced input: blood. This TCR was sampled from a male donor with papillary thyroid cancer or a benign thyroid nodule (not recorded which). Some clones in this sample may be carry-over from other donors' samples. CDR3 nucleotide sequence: TGTGCCAGCAGTCTCAGACTGCCAAATCCCTACAATGAGCAGTTCTTC. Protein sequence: CASSLRLPNPYNEQFF.